This T cell receptor (beta chain) was captured by sequencing in a study of blood T cell repertoires in COVID-19. Across the study: Italy, Spain and the United States were the sources of the convalescent and acute COVID-19 samples. T cells, B-cell-depleted T cells, or PBMCs supplied cDNA or gDNA.

Here immunoSEQ multiplex PCR was the method, and the copy in TCRdb shows in-frame clones only, minus some. The sample carries fewer than 85,000 clones, around 74% recorded once. Germline lookup yields CDR1 LGHNA and CDR2 YNFKEQ. CDR3 length equals 15 residues. The trim removed 4 bases at V and 4 bases at J, leaving 7 bases unmatched. The genes are TRBV4-2 and TRBJ2-7; 10 bases are shared with TRBD1. The sequenced sample was peripheral blood. The TCR originated in a human donor with acute or convalescent COVID-19. The donor label of this sample is uncertain. CDR3 in amino acids: CASSPWTGGGYEQYF. In nucleotides, the CDR3 is TGTGCCAGCAGCCCTTGGACAGGGGGAGGGTACGAGCAGTACTTC.